One sample yielded the 12 T cell receptor beta chains listed below, sequenced in a study of blood T cell repertoires in COVID-19 (TCRdb year 2020). To prepare the library, the immunoSEQ multiplex PCR assay was applied. Sourced from immuneACCESS, this table was stored by TCRdb with only in-frame sequences that have V and J called. A share of the clones is absent; for the studies checked, an unresolved V gene accounts for under half, and the remainder has no known explanation. This sample is represented by 300,000 to 450,000 clones; about 88% of them were singletons. Of the sample, 2.5% to 3.5% falls within the top ten clones. Sequenced material: peripheral blood. These receptors were obtained from a human donor in a cohort sampled during active COVID-19.

The chain joins TRBV14 to TRBJ1-2; unclear D gene. The CDR3 is made up of 13 amino acids. From germline, CDR1 is SGHDN and CDR2 FVKESK. The V end lost 1 base, the J end lost 8 bases, and 11 bases lay between the germline ends. The CDR3 sequence is CASSQVRGMGYTF. CDR3 bases: TGTGCCAGCAGCCAAGTGCGAGGCATGGGCTACACCTTC.

The chain employs TRBV7-6 and TRBJ2-5, with 11 bases aligning to TRBD1. The CDR3 spans 16 residues. The J segment lost 4 bases and the V segment lost 1 base, leaving 5 bases of the junction unmatched. Germline V lookup: CDR1 SGHVS, CDR2 FNYEAQ. CDR3 sequence: CASSLGPGQGGETQYF. The CDR3 coding sequence is TGTGCCAGCAGCTTAGGACCGGGACAGGGGGGAGAGACCCAGTACTTC.

The chain is built from TRBV5-1 and TRBJ1-2; no definite D call. CDR1 SGHRS and CDR2 YFSETQ come from the germline V gene. The germline V and J ends were trimmed by 1 base and 8 bases, with 9 bases remaining between them. The CDR3 extends over 12 amino acids. The CDR3 DNA sequence: TGCGCCAGCAGCTTGTATGGGGAGGGCTACACCTTC. Amino acid sequence: CASSLYGEGYTF.

The genes are TRBV4-1 and TRBJ1-6; possible D gene TRBD1, 5 bases. The CDR3 spans 15 residues. The V gene's germline CDR1 is MGHRA and CDR2 YSYEKL. V dropped 1 base and J dropped 5 bases, with 9 bases sitting between them. CDR3 nucleotide sequence: TGCGCCAGCAGCCAAGCTTGGACAAATAATTCACCCCTCCACTTT. Its protein is CASSQAWTNNSPLHF.

Worth noting for this clone: One end of the junction is discordant with germline, which a read error may explain. The chain has TRBV29-1 and TRBJ1-2; TRBD1 might be the D (6 bases). The CDR3 extends over 10 amino acids. From germline, CDR1 is SQVTM and CDR2 ANQGSEA. The CDR3, as DNA: TGCAGCGTTGAGTTAGGGGGTAACGACTTC. Its translation is CSVELGGNDF.

V and J are TRBV18 and TRBJ1-1, with D tentatively TRBD1 (5 bases). The germline V and J ends were trimmed by 3 bases and 7 bases, with 9 bases remaining between them. The CDR3 totals 12 residues. The V gene's germline CDR1 is KGHSH and CDR2 LQKENI. DNA for the CDR3: TGTGCCAGCTCACCCAGACAGAATGAAGCTTTCTTT. Protein product: CASSPRQNEAFF.

This clone appeared a single time. The chain combines TRBV6-5 with TRBJ2-7, with 9 bases fitting TRBD2. Germline V CDR1 and CDR2: MNHEY, SVGAGI. The CDR3 totals 15 residues. With V trimmed by 1 base and J by 2 bases, 3 bases remained unmatched. The CDR3 nucleotides are TGTGCCAGCAGTTACTTAGCGGGGGAAACCTACGAGCAGTACTTC. It translates to CASSYLAGETYEQYF.

The chain carries TRBV7-3 and TRBJ2-6, with 7 bases fitting TRBD1. The V gene end was trimmed by 5 bases and the J gene end by 2 bases; junction bases not matched to a gene: 6. Germline CDR1 and CDR2: SGHTA and FQGTGA. The CDR3 consists of 16 residues. The chain's CDR3 is CASSPKTGAGANVLTF. The CDR3, as DNA: TGTGCCAGCAGCCCCAAAACAGGGGCTGGGGCCAACGTCCTGACTTTC.

The CDR3 protein is CARRRDDVNEQFF. CDR3 nucleotide sequence: TGTGCCAGACGGCGGGACGATGTGAATGAGCAGTTCTTC. The V call is TRBV2, the J call TRBJ2-1; weak D call: TRBD2 (6 bases). Trimming left V 9 bases short and J 7 bases short, with 16 bases between. The length of the CDR3 is 13 residues. Germline values: CDR1 SNHLY, CDR2 FYNNEI.

The count of this clone is one. The chain combines TRBV9 with TRBJ2-3, with 13 positions matching TRBD2. CDR3 size: 16 residues. The V segment lost 3 bases and the J segment 5 bases; nucleotides outside the gene matches: 6. Germline assignment: CDR1 SGDLS and CDR2 YYNGEE. CDR3 protein: CASSAGLAGVLDTQYF. CDR3 nucleotides: TGTGCCAGCAGCGCCGGACTAGCGGGGGTTCTAGATACGCAGTATTTT.

V is TRBV13 and J is TRBJ2-5; 7 positions match TRBD1. The CDR3 covers 15 residues. Germline values: CDR1 PRHDT, CDR2 FYEKMQ (reference sequence). With V trimmed by 5 bases and J by 3 bases, 9 bases remained unmatched. CDR3 coding DNA: TGTGCCAGCAGCCCAAACCGGGACAGCGAAGAGACCCAGTACTTC. It specifies CASSPNRDSEETQYF.

This clone was observed at least ten times. This chain links TRBV5-1 with TRBJ1-2, with TRBD1 as a possible D gene (5 bases). The V end was cut by 0 bases, the J end by 6 bases, with 21 bases between. The CDR3 is 17 amino acids. Germline lookup yields CDR1 SGHRS and CDR2 YFSETQ. The CDR3 spells CASSLVPLDNAVDGYTF. The CDR3 nucleotides are TGCGCCAGCAGCTTGGTCCCCTTGGACAACGCGGTTGATGGCTACACCTTC.